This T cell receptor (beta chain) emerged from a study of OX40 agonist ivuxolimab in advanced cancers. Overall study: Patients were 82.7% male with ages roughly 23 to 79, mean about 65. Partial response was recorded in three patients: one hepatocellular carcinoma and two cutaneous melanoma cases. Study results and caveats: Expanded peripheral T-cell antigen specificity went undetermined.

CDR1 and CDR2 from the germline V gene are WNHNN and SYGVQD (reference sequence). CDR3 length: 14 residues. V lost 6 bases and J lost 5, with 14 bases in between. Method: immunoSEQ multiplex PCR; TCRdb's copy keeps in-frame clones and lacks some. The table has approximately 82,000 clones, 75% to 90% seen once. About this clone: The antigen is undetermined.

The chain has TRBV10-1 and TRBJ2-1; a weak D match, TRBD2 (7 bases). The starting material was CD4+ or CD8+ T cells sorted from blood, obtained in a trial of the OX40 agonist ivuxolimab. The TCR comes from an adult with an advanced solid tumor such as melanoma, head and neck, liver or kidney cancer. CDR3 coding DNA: TGCGCCAGCAGGTGGGGGGGCCCCCACAATGAGCAGTTCTTC. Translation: CASRWGGPHNEQFF.